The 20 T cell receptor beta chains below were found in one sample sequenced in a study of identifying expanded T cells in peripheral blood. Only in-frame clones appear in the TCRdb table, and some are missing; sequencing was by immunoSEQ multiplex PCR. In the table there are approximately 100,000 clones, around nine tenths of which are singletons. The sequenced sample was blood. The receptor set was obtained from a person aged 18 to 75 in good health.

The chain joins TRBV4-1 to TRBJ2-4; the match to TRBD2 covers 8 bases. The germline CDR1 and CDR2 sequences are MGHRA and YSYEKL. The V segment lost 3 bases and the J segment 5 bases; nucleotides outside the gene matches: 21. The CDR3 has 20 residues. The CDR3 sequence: CASSQIPGTSPQQSQNIQYF. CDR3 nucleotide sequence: TGCGCCAGCAGCCAGATACCCGGGACTAGTCCGCAGCAGAGCCAAAACATTCAGTACTTC.

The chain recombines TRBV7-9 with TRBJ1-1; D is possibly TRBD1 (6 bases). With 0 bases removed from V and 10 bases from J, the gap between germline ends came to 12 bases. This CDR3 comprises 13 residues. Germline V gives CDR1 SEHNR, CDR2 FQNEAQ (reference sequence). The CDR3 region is CASSLASQGRAFF. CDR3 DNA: TGTGCCAGCAGCTTAGCGTCACAGGGACGAGCTTTCTTT.

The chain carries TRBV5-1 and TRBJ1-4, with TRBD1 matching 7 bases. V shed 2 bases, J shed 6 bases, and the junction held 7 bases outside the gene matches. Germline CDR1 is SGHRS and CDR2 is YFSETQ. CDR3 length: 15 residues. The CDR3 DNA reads TGCGCCAGCAGCTTTCTACAGGGGAGCGATGAAAAACTGTTTTTT. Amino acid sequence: CASSFLQGSDEKLFF.

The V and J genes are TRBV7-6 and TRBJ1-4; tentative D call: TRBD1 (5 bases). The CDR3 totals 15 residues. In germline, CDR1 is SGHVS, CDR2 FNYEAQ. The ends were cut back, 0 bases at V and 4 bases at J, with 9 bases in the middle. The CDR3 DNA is TGTGCCAGCAGCTTAGCCACAGGCCGTAATGAAAAACTGTTTTTT. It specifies CASSLATGRNEKLFF.

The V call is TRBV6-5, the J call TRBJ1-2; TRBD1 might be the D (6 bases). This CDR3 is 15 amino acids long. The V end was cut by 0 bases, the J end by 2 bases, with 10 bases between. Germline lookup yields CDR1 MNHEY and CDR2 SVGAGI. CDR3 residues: CASSYSGQGNYGYTF. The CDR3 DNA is TGTGCCAGCAGTTACTCGGGGCAGGGGAACTATGGCTACACCTTC.

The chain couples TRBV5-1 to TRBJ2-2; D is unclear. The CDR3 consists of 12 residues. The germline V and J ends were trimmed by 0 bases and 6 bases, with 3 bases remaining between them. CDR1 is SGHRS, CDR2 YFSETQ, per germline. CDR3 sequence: CASSLDPGELFF. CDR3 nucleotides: TGCGCCAGCAGCTTGGATCCCGGGGAGCTGTTTTTT.

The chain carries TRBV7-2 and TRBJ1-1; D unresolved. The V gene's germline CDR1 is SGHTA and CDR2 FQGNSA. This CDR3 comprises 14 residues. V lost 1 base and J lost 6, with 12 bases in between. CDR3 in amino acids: CASSLVSRGPEAFF. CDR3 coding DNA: TGTGCCAGCAGCTTAGTCTCCCGAGGACCTGAAGCTTTCTTT.

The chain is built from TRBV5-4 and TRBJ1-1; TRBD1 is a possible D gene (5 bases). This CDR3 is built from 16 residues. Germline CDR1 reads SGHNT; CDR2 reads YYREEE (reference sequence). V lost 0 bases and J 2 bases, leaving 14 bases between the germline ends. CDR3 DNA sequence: TGTGCCAGCAGCTTGGGATGGGGACCGTTAAACACTGAAGCTTTCTTT. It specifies CASSLGWGPLNTEAFF. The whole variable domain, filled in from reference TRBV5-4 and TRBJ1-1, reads ETGVTQSPTHLIKTRGQQVTLRCSSQSGHNTVSWYQQALGQGPQFIFQYYREEENGRGNFPPRFSGLQFPNYSSELNVNALELDDSALYLCASSLGWGPLNTEAFFGQGTRLTVV.

The CDR3 loop is CSAREGSGYTF. CDR3 nucleotides: TGCAGTGCTAGAGAGGGTTCTGGCTACACCTTC. The chain couples TRBV20-1 to TRBJ1-2, with D unresolved. The CDR3 has 11 residues. From germline, CDR1 is DFQATT and CDR2 SNEGSKA (reference sequence). V lost 0 bases, J lost 7 bases, and 6 bases lay in between.

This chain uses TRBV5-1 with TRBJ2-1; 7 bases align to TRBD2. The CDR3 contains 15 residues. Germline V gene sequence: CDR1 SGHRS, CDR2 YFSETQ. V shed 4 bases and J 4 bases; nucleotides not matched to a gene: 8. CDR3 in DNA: TGCGCCAGCAGCCCGACTAGCCGCTCTTACAATGAGCAGTTCTTC. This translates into CASSPTSRSYNEQFF.

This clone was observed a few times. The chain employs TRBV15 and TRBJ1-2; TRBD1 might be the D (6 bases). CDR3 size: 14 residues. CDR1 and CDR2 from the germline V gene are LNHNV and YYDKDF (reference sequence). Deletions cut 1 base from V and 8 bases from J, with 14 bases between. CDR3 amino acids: CATSRGIQGGGYTF. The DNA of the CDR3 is TGTGCCACCAGCAGAGGTATACAGGGTGGAGGCTACACCTTC.

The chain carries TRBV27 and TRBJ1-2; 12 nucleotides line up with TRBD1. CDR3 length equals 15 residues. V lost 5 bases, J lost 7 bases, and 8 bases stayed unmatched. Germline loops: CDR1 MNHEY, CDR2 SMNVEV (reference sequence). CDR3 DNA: TGTGCCAGCAGTGCACCGGGACAGGGGGCGCTTGGCTACACCTTC. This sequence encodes CASSAPGQGALGYTF.

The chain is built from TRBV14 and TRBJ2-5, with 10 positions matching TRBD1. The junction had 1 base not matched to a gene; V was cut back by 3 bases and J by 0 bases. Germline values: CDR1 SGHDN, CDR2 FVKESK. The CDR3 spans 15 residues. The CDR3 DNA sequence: TGTGCCAGCAGCCAGGACAGGGGGTACCAAGAGACCCAGTACTTC. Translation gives CASSQDRGYQETQYF.

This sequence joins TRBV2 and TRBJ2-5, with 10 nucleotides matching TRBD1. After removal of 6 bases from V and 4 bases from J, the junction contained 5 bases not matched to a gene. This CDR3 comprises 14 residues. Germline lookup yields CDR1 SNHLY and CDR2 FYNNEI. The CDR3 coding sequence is TGTGCCAGCAGCCCTGACAGGGGGCGAGAGACCCAGTACTTC. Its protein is CASSPDRGRETQYF.

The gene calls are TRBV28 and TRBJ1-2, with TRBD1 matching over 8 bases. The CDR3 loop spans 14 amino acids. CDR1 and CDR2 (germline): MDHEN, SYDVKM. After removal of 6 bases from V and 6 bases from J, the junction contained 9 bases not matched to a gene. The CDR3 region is CASSYYTGGNGYTF. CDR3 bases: TGTGCCAGCAGCTATTATACAGGGGGAAATGGCTACACCTTC.

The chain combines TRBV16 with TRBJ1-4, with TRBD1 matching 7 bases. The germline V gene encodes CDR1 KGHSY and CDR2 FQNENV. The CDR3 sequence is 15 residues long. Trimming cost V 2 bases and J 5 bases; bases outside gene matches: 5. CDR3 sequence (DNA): TGTGCCAGCAGCCAAGCCGGGACAGAAAATGAAAAACTGTTTTTT. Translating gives CASSQAGTENEKLFF.

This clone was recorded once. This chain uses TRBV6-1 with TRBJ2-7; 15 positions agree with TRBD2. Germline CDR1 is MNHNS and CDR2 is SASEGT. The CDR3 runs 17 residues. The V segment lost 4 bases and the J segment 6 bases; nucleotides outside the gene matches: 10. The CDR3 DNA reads TGTGCCAGCAGTGGGACTAGCGGGAGGGTCGGATCGGGCGAGCAGTACTTC. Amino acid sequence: CASSGTSGRVGSGEQYF.

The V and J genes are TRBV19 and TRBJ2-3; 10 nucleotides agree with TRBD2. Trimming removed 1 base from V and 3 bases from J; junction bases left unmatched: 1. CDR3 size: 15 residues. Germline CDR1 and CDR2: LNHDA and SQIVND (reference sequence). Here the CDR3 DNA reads TGTGCCAGTAGTATAGCTAGCGGGAGTACAGATACGCAGTATTTT. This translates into CASSIASGSTDTQYF.

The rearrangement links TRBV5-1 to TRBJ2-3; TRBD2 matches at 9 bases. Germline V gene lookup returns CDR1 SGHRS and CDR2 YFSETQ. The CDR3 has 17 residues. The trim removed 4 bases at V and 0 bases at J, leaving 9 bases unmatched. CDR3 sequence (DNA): TGCGCCAGCAGCCCTGCTACTAGCGGGTCTAGCACAGATACGCAGTATTTT. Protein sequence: CASSPATSGSSTDTQYF.

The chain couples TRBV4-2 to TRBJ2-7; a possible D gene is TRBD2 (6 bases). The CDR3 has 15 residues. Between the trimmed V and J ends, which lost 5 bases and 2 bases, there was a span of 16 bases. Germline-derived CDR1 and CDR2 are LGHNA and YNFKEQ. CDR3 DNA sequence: TGTGCCAGCAGCTTAGTAATAGCGGAGCCCTACGAGCAGTACTTC. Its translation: CASSLVIAEPYEQYF.